At least ten counts were recorded for the clone carrying this T cell receptor (beta chain). No antigen is known for it. Unique molecular identifiers were incorporated into the prepared TCRbeta library. TCRdb processed the PCR reads anew with MiXCR; each CDR3 protein has one entry. In the table there are fewer than 250,000 distinct CDR3 sequences, approximately 19% of which are singletons. These data come from a study of T-cell reconstitution after alpha-beta-depleted transplantation in children. Points from the study as a whole: In patients about two months after transplant, alpha-beta T cells reportedly arose from several hundred expanded graft clones. Newly generated T cells supplied most T-cell counts and diversity one year post-transplant.

The CDR3 spans 16 residues. V was cut by 6 bases and J by 2 bases, with 17 bases left in between. Germline-derived CDR1 and CDR2 are WSHSY and SAAADI. This specimen was PBMCs, mostly from graft donor cells, taken 360 days after TCRalphabeta/CD19-depleted stem cell transplant. This sequence was found in a male patient under 10 years old who had a stem cell transplant for acute lymphoblastic leukemia, so the T cells may come from the graft donor. V and J are TRBV10-2 and TRBJ1-5; maybe TRBD1 (6 bases). The CDR3 loop is CASSKGGGLGNQPQHF. CDR3 sequence (DNA): TGCGCCAGCAGCAAGGGGGGGGGCTTGGGCAATCAGCCCCAGCATTTT.